Presented here are 31 T cell receptor beta chains from one specimen sequenced in a study of CD8+CD57+ T cells in acquired aplastic anemia. Those patients picked for sequencing had displayed CD8+CD57+ cell expansion on flow cytometry. Genomic DNA, the template, was used for profiling of the TCR beta VDJ and CDR3. TCRdb ran MiXCR on the reads and lists one entry per CDR3 protein. The table has 200,000 or so distinct CDR3 sequences, less than 75% seen once. Specimen: sorted CD4+, CD8+, or CD8+CD57+ T cells (not recorded which) from PBMCs. These receptor sequences come from a human donor with aplastic anemia.

The chain carries TRBV10-3 and TRBJ2-5, with 9 positions matching TRBD2. V gave up 6 bases and J gave up 1 base; unmatched junction bases: 12. The CDR3 spans 17 residues. Germline V gives CDR1 ENHRY, CDR2 SYGVKD. CDR3 protein: CAISSRALAGAQETQYF. CDR3 coding DNA: TGTGCCATCAGCTCTAGGGCCTTAGCGGGGGCCCAAGAGACCCAGTACTTC.

This clonotype was observed a handful of times. This chain connects TRBV9 to TRBJ2-5, with 10 nucleotides matching TRBD2. CDR3 size: 15 residues. V trimming: 1 base; J trimming: 2 bases; junction bases outside the gene matches: 2. Germline CDR1 SGDLS, CDR2 YYNGEE. The CDR3 DNA follows: TGTGCCAGCAGCGTACTTAGCGGGGGGCAAGAGACCCAGTACTTC. Amino acids: CASSVLSGGQETQYF.

The V gene is TRBV20-1, the J gene TRBJ2-1; 8 bases line up with TRBD2. Germline trimming cut 2 bases from V and 5 bases from J; bases unmatched to any gene: 5. Germline V gives CDR1 DFQATT, CDR2 SNEGSKA (reference sequence). CDR3 length equals 14 residues. This CDR3 is CSARRLAGNNEQFF. The DNA for the CDR3 is TGCAGTGCTAGAAGGCTAGCGGGTAACAATGAGCAGTTCTTC.

This chain joins TRBV15 and TRBJ1-4; the D gene is possibly TRBD1 (5 bases). The CDR3 totals 14 residues. With 5 bases removed from V and 8 bases from J, the gap between germline ends came to 15 bases. Germline V gene data show CDR1 as LNHNV and CDR2 as YYDKDF (reference sequence). The CDR3 nucleotides read TGTGCCACCAGCGGGGTCTTGGAGGGGGAAAAACTGTTTTTT. Residues: CATSGVLEGEKLFF.

The rearrangement links TRBV24-1 to TRBJ2-7; weak D call: TRBD1 (6 bases). Looked up from germline, CDR1 is KGHDR and CDR2 is SFDVKD. The germline V and J ends were trimmed by 1 base and 12 bases, with 12 bases remaining between them. This CDR3 contains 12 residues. The CDR3 nucleotides are TGTGCCACCAGTGATTTCGTGGGCAGGGGGTACTTC. Residues: CATSDFVGRGYF.

This clonotype was recorded a few times. This rearrangement joins TRBV15 to TRBJ2-1; 9 nucleotides match TRBD2. The CDR3 loop spans 15 amino acids. The V gene end was trimmed by 1 base and the J gene end by 5 bases; junction bases not matched to a gene: 3. Germline V gene lookup returns CDR1 LNHNV and CDR2 YYDKDF (reference sequence). The CDR3 DNA follows: TGTGCCACCAGCAGAGTCCGACTAGCGGACAATGAGCAGTTCTTC. Amino acids: CATSRVRLADNEQFF.

The gene calls are TRBV20-1 and TRBJ1-4; D remains unclear. The ends were cut back, 3 bases at V and 7 bases at J, with 9 bases in the middle. The CDR3 sequence is 12 residues long. Germline-derived CDR1 and CDR2 are DFQATT and SNEGSKA (reference sequence). CDR3: CSARELSEKLFF. DNA for the CDR3: TGCAGTGCTAGGGAACTCAGTGAAAAACTGTTTTTT.

The chain is built from TRBV4-1 and TRBJ2-6; TRBD1 is a possible D gene (5 bases). The CDR3 has 16 amino acids. Germline V gene data show CDR1 as MGHRA and CDR2 as YSYEKL. Trimming pared 0 bases from V and 3 bases from J, leaving 9 bases between. CDR3 protein: CASSQDAGLGANVLTF. The DNA for the CDR3 is TGCGCCAGCAGCCAAGATGCAGGGCTTGGGGCCAACGTCCTGACTTTC.

The J gene is TRBJ1-5, the V gene TRBV15; TRBD1 matches 7 bases. The CDR3 has 18 residues. V lost 0 bases, J lost 4 bases, and 12 bases stayed unmatched. Germline V CDR1 and CDR2: LNHNV, YYDKDF (reference sequence). The CDR3 protein is CATSRDPPWTGVNQPQHF. The CDR3 region has the DNA TGTGCCACCAGCAGAGACCCACCTTGGACAGGTGTGAATCAGCCCCAGCATTTT.

The rearrangement uses TRBV9 and TRBJ2-3, with D perhaps matching TRBD1 or TRBD2 (5 bases each). Germline V CDR1 and CDR2: SGDLS, YYNGEE. The CDR3 has 15 residues. V was trimmed by 3 bases and J by 4 bases, leaving 15 bases between them. The CDR3 is CASSGPAQGADTQYF. CDR3 DNA sequence: TGTGCCAGCAGCGGACCGGCCCAGGGAGCAGATACGCAGTATTTT.

The CDR3 reads CASSYGTGGVDEQYF. As DNA, the CDR3 is TGTGCCAGCAGCTACGGGACAGGGGGGGTGGACGAGCAGTACTTC. V usage is TRBV2 and J usage is TRBJ2-1, with TRBD1 matching 11 bases. With the DNA end fitting TRBJ2-7 better, the J assignment may be wrong. From germline, CDR1 is SNHLY and CDR2 FYNNEI. The CDR3 is made up of 15 amino acids.

The chain uses TRBV7-9 and TRBJ2-7; D may be TRBD1 (5 bases). The CDR3 spans 14 residues. CDR1 SEHNR and CDR2 FQNEAQ come from the germline V gene (reference sequence). The ends were cut back, 1 base at V and 5 bases at J, with 12 bases in the middle. Here the CDR3 reads CASSLVGRAHEQYF. The DNA for the CDR3 is TGTGCCAGCAGCTTAGTCGGCAGGGCCCACGAGCAGTACTTC. The full variable domain, with the rest looked up from reference TRBV7-9 and TRBJ2-7, is DTGVSQNPRHKITKRGQNVTFRCDPISEHNRLYWYRQTLGQGPEFLTYFQNEAQLEKSRLLSDRFSAERPKGSFSTLEIQRTEQGDSAMYLCASSLVGRAHEQYFGPGTRLTVT.

This clonotype was counted between two and nine times. The chain couples TRBV15 to TRBJ2-5; possibly TRBD2 for D (6 bases). Per germline, CDR1 LNHNV and CDR2 YYDKDF (reference sequence). CDR3 length: 15 amino acids. Trimming shortened V by 1 base and J by 4 bases, and 13 bases separated the two germline ends. This CDR3 reads CATSRAIGSRETQYF. As DNA, the CDR3 is TGTGCCACCAGCAGAGCTATCGGGAGTAGAGAGACCCAGTACTTC.

V and J are TRBV27 and TRBJ1-2; 10 bases line up with TRBD1. This CDR3 spans 14 amino acids. Germline CDR1 MNHEY, CDR2 SMNVEV (reference sequence). The J segment lost 5 bases and the V segment lost 5 bases, leaving 5 bases of the junction unmatched. The CDR3 DNA sequence: TGTGCCAGCAGTGGGGACAGGGGAATTTATGGCTACACCTTC. It yields the protein CASSGDRGIYGYTF.

The chain uses TRBV4-1 and TRBJ2-7; 7 nucleotides match TRBD2. Trimming removed 3 bases from V and 3 bases from J; junction bases left unmatched: 8. CDR3 length: 15 residues. CDR1 and CDR2 (germline): MGHRA, YSYEKL. Here the CDR3 DNA reads TGCGCCAGCAGCCAGACCGCGGGGGAGTACTACGAGCAGTACTTC. This translates into CASSQTAGEYYEQYF.

The rearrangement links TRBV7-9 to TRBJ2-1, with D maybe TRBD2 (5 bases). CDR3 length: 12 amino acids. Germline values: CDR1 SEHNR, CDR2 FQNEAQ (reference sequence). The V and J ends lost 8 bases and 1 base respectively, with 6 bases between them. CDR3 sequence: CASGESYNEQFF. The CDR3, as DNA: TGTGCCAGCGGGGAGTCCTACAATGAGCAGTTCTTC.

The genes are TRBV4-1 and TRBJ2-5; 11 bases are a match to TRBD2. The CDR3 runs 16 residues. With 3 bases clipped from V and 4 bases from J, the junction kept 7 bases outside the gene matches. Germline V gene lookup returns CDR1 MGHRA and CDR2 YSYEKL. CDR3 DNA: TGCGCCAGCAGCCATTCTCTAGCGGGGGGTTCAGAGACCCAGTACTTC. Its translation is CASSHSLAGGSETQYF.

The chain employs TRBV13 and TRBJ2-1; D might be TRBD1 or TRBD2, each matching 6 bases. This CDR3 region has 14 residues. Germline V CDR1 and CDR2: PRHDT, FYEKMQ (reference sequence). V was clipped by 3 bases and J by 4 bases, with 10 bases between them. CDR3: CASSFGGRYNEQFF. The CDR3 nucleotides read TGTGCCAGCAGCTTCGGGGGCCGATACAATGAGCAGTTCTTC.

The J gene is TRBJ1-6, the V gene TRBV20-1; D gene ambiguous. V lost 0 bases and J lost 6, with 15 bases in between. The CDR3 runs to 16 residues. CDR1 DFQATT and CDR2 SNEGSKA come from the germline V gene (reference sequence). This CDR3 is CSARDPQLLANSPLHF. As DNA, the CDR3 is TGCAGTGCTAGAGATCCCCAGTTACTAGCTAATTCACCCCTCCACTTT.

This clonotype was seen repeatedly, ten times or more. This chain connects TRBV12-3 or TRBV12-4 to TRBJ2-7; TRBD2 aligns across 13 bases. This CDR3 spans 15 amino acids. J was trimmed by 2 bases and V by 6 bases; bases with no gene match: 4. In DNA, the CDR3 is TGTGCCAGCAGCAGACTAGCGGGGGGAACCTACGAGCAGTACTTC. Protein: CASSRLAGGTYEQYF.

V gene TRBV11-3 combines with J gene TRBJ2-7; D may match TRBD1 or TRBD2 (5 bases each). In germline, CDR1 is SGHNT, CDR2 YENEEA. The CDR3 is made up of 14 amino acids. Trimming left V 5 bases short and J 2 bases short, with 13 bases between. The CDR3 DNA sequence: TGTGCCAGCAGCCACTCGGGGACCCCCTACGAGCAGTACTTC. Its protein is CASSHSGTPYEQYF.

In regard to this clonotype: The CDR3 does not close with the conserved phenylalanine or tryptophan, likely indicating a read error. The V gene is TRBV29-1, the J gene TRBJ1-2; D is uncertain. The germline CDR1 and CDR2 sequences are SQVTM and ANQGSEA. The CDR3 consists of 12 residues. V lost 4 bases to trimming and J lost 4 bases, with 10 bases between them. CDR3 region: CSVVRGSYGYTS. The DNA for the CDR3 is TGCAGCGTTGTCCGCGGAAGCTATGGCTACACCTCC.

The rearrangement joins TRBV6-6 to TRBJ1-6; D unclear. V lost 5 bases and J 8 bases, leaving 13 bases between the germline ends. The CDR3 length is 14 residues. Germline-derived CDR1 and CDR2 are MNHNY and SVGAGI (reference sequence). The CDR3 protein is CASSAMGRDSPLHF. In nucleotides, the CDR3 is TGTGCCAGCAGTGCGATGGGGAGGGATTCACCCCTCCACTTT.

Worth noting for this clonotype: A much more abundant neighbour one base away suggests this may be a read error. The genes are TRBV7-9 and TRBJ1-3; D gene unclear. Trimming removed 2 bases from V and 0 bases from J, with 5 bases in between. CDR1 is SEHNR and CDR2 is FQNEAQ in the germline V gene (reference sequence). The CDR3 covers 14 residues. The CDR3 sequence is CASSLQNSGNTIYF. CDR3 nucleotide sequence: TGTGCCAGCAGCTTACAGAACTCTGGAAACACCATATATTTT.

As for this clonotype: The final CDR3 position lacks the conserved phenylalanine or tryptophan, pointing to a likely read error. The DNA is left out, because the CDR3 cannot be placed on it with certainty; the CDR3 is given as TCRdb lists it. The rearrangement uses TRBV9 and TRBJ1-4; the table's D call of TRBD1 was not tested on the DNA. The CDR3 sequence runs 15 residues, both termini included. Looked up from germline, CDR1 is SGDLS and CDR2 is YYNGEE. CDR3 region: CASSVDGTGDEKLFL.

The sample holds many counts of this clonotype. V usage is TRBV6-2 or TRBV6-3 and J usage is TRBJ2-2; D is unclear. The CDR3 consists of 14 residues. Trimming took off 2 bases at V and 6 bases at J, with 10 bases between the two ends. Germline V gives CDR1 MNHEY, CDR2 SVGEGT. CDR3 sequence reads: CASSYVVGPGELFF. The CDR3 DNA is TGTGCCAGCAGTTACGTCGTAGGTCCCGGGGAGCTGTTTTTT.

The chain employs TRBV19 and TRBJ2-3, with TRBD2 matching 9 bases. The CDR3 is 18 amino acids. The V segment lost 0 bases and the J segment 1 base; nucleotides outside the gene matches: 8. CDR1 and CDR2 (germline): LNHDA, SQIVND (reference sequence). The CDR3 DNA reads TGTGCCAGTAGTATAGACCCACCCATAGCGGGGGGCACAGATACGCAGTATTTT. Amino acids: CASSIDPPIAGGTDTQYF.

The chain recombines TRBV20-1 with TRBJ2-7; no clear D. The length of the CDR3 is 14 residues. CDR1 and CDR2 (germline): DFQATT, SNEGSKA (reference sequence). With 1 base removed from V and 0 bases from J, the gap between germline ends came to 10 bases. The DNA for the CDR3 is TGCAGTGCTAGAGTAACGTCCCCCTCCTACGAGCAGTACTTC. Translation gives CSARVTSPSYEQYF.

V and J are TRBV7-2 and TRBJ2-7; D gene uncertain. Germline V gene sequence: CDR1 SGHTA, CDR2 FQGNSA. Trimming took off 1 base at V and 5 bases at J, with 9 bases between the two ends. This CDR3 has 13 amino acids. The CDR3: CASSLDADHEQYF. In DNA, the CDR3 is TGTGCCAGCAGCTTAGATGCAGATCACGAGCAGTACTTC.

In its sample, this clonotype was seen a few times. The V and J genes are TRBV11-1 and TRBJ2-7, with D hard to call. Between the trimmed V and J ends, which lost 6 bases and 2 bases, there was a span of 17 bases. The CDR3 runs 15 residues. Germline CDR1 reads SGHAT; CDR2 reads FQDESV (reference sequence). The chain's CDR3 is CASSPDWAAAYEQYF. In DNA, the CDR3 is TGTGCCAGCAGTCCCGACTGGGCCGCAGCCTACGAGCAGTACTTC.

This chain joins TRBV7-6 and TRBJ1-2, with 10 bases identical to TRBD1. The CDR3 runs to 15 residues. CDR1 and CDR2 (germline): SGHVS, FNYEAQ. With V trimmed by 1 base and J by 7 bases, 6 bases remained unmatched. For the CDR3, the DNA is TGTGCCAGCAGCTTAGACGAGACAGGGGGCGTTGGCTACACCTTC. It specifies CASSLDETGGVGYTF.